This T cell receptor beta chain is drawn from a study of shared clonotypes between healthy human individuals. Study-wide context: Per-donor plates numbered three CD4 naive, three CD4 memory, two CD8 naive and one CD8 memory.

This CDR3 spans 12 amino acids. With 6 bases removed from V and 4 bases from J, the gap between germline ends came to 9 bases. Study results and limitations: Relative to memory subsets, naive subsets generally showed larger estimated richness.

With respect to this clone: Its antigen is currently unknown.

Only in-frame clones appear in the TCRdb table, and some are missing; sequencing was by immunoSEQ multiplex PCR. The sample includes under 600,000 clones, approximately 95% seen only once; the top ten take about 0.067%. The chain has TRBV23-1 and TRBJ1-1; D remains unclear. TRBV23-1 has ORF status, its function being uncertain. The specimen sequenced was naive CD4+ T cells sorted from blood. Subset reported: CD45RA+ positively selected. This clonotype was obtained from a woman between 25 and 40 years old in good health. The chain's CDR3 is CASSSGLTEAFF. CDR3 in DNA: TGCGCCAGCAGCTCAGGTCTCACTGAAGCTTTCTTT.